This T cell receptor (beta chain) comes out of a study of T-cell reconstitution after alpha-beta-depleted transplantation in children. General observations from the study: Expanded clones from the graft, numbering several hundred, reportedly supplied alpha-beta T cells about two months after transplant. Some patients owed their high day-60 TCRbeta diversity to surviving recipient T cells and thymic progenitors.

The authors prepared the TCRbeta library with unique molecular identifiers. TCRdb itself ran the PCR reads through MiXCR, one entry per CDR3 protein. The sample has hundreds of thousands of distinct CDR3 sequences; about 12% are singletons. Points on this clonotype: Its target is not known.

The CDR3 totals 14 residues. The V gene's germline CDR1 is ENHRY and CDR2 SYGVKD. The junction had 5 bases not matched to a gene; V was cut back by 10 bases and J by 1 base. The J gene is TRBJ2-2, the V gene TRBV10-3, with TRBD1 matching 8 bases. This material consisted of PBMCs, taken before TCRalphabeta/CD19-depleted stem cell transplant. The TCR originated in a girl between 2 and 10 years old with congenital amegakaryocytic thrombocytopenia, due to receive a stem cell transplant. The chain's CDR3 is CASQGTGNTGELFF. The CDR3 DNA reads as TGTGCCAGTCAGGGGACAGGGAACACCGGGGAGCTGTTTTTT.